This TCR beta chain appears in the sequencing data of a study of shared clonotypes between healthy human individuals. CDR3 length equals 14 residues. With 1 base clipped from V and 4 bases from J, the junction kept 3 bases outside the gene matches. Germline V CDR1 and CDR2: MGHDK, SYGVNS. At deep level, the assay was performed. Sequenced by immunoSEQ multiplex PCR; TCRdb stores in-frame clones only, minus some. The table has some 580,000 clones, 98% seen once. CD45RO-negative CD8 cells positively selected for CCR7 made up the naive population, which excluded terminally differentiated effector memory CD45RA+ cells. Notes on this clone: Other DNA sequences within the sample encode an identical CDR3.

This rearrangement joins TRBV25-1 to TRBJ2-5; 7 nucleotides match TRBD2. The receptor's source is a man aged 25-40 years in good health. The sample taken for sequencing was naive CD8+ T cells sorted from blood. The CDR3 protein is CASSELGGGETQYF. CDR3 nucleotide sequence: TGTGCCAGCAGTGAATTGGGGGGGGGAGAGACCCAGTACTTC. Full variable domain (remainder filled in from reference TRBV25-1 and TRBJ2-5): EADIYQTPRYLVIGTGKKITLECSQTMGHDKMYWYQQDPGMELHLIHYSYGVNSTEKGDLSSESTVSRIRTEHFPLTLESARPSHTSQYLCASSELGGGETQYFGPGTRLLVL.